The 12 T cell receptor beta chains listed next were all sequenced from one sample in a study of Graves' ophthalmopathy and Graves' hyperthyroidism. Scientists amplified the TCR beta CDR3 regions from RNA transcripts. First-round RT-PCR with HTBI primers preceded a second-round multiplex PCR. Each CDR3 protein is one row after TCRdb ran MiXCR on the multiplex PCR reads. This sample has over a million distinct CDR3 sequences, with less than 45% found just once. The sample was peripheral blood or thyroid tissue (not recorded which). These receptors all come from an adult man with Graves' hyperthyroidism.

This clonotype was seen a handful of times. The rearrangement joins TRBV7-9 to TRBJ1-2; D perhaps matches TRBD1 (5 bases). Germline lookup yields CDR1 SEHNR and CDR2 FQNEAQ (reference sequence). V lost 6 bases and J 2 bases, leaving 16 bases between the germline ends. The CDR3 covers 15 residues. The CDR3 coding sequence is TGTGCCAGCAGTTTTGGAGGGGTAGTAAACTATGGCTACACCTTC. It encodes CASSFGGVVNYGYTF.

The chain combines TRBV20-1 with TRBJ2-7, with D unclear. V was clipped by 3 bases and J by 3 bases, with 15 bases between them. The germline gives CDR1 DFQATT, CDR2 SNEGSKA (reference sequence). The CDR3 is 14 residues long. CDR3 DNA sequence: TGCAGTGCTAGTGGAGCCTCCCGGCTCTACGAGCAGTACTTC. Residues: CSASGASRLYEQYF.

This clonotype has a count of ten or more. The chain couples TRBV19 to TRBJ1-6, with 10 bases lining up with TRBD1. Germline CDR1 reads LNHDA; CDR2 reads SQIVND (reference sequence). This CDR3 is 14 amino acids long. The trim removed 3 bases at V and 7 bases at J, leaving 0 bases unmatched. Here the CDR3 reads CASSMGQGNSPLHF. Written as DNA, the CDR3 is TGTGCCAGTAGTATGGGACAGGGGAATTCACCCCTCCACTTT.

The rearrangement uses TRBV19 and TRBJ2-2; TRBD2 matches 13 bases. The CDR3 loop spans 16 amino acids. J lost 4 bases, V lost 3 bases, and 2 bases had no gene match. Germline CDR1 LNHDA, CDR2 SQIVND (reference sequence). The CDR3 region has the DNA TGTGCCAGTAGTATTCGGACTAGCGGGAGCACCGGGGAGCTGTTTTTT. Its protein is CASSIRTSGSTGELFF. Using reference TRBV19 and TRBJ2-2 for the parts outside the CDR3, the full variable domain is DGGITQSPKYLFRKEGQNVTLSCEQNLNHDAMYWYRQDPGQGLRLIYYSQIVNDFQKGDIAEGYSVSREKKESFPLTVTSAQKNPTAFYLCASSIRTSGSTGELFFGEGSRLTVL.

This clonotype appeared many times. The chain carries TRBV14 and TRBJ1-1; D unclear. The CDR3 contains 15 residues. CDR1 and CDR2 from the germline V gene are SGHDN and FVKESK. Trimming removed 0 bases from V and 5 bases from J, with 13 bases in between. CDR3 sequence reads: CASSQDLASKTEAFF. The DNA of the CDR3 is TGTGCCAGCAGCCAAGATCTGGCCAGTAAGACTGAAGCTTTCTTT.

This clonotype appeared a few times. The chain has TRBV4-1 and TRBJ2-7; D might be TRBD1 or TRBD2, each matching 5 bases. The V gene's germline CDR1 is MGHRA and CDR2 YSYEKL. Trimming cost V 4 bases and J 6 bases, with 13 bases left between them. The CDR3 runs to 13 residues. This chain's CDR3 is CASSLSGASEQYF. The CDR3 DNA follows: TGCGCCAGCAGCCTCTCCGGGGCCAGCGAGCAGTACTTC.

This clonotype showed up many times. The gene calls are TRBV29-1 and TRBJ1-1; weak D call: TRBD1 (5 bases). CDR1 and CDR2 (germline): SQVTM, ANQGSEA. The ends were cut back, 5 bases at V and 4 bases at J, with 20 bases in the middle. The CDR3 spans 15 residues. CDR3 nucleotide sequence: TGCAGCGTTTCGGGGGGGAAGGGACTAGTCACTGAAGCTTTCTTT. The encoded protein is CSVSGGKGLVTEAFF.

This clonotype has ten or more counts. The gene calls are TRBV12-3 or TRBV12-4 and TRBJ1-1, with TRBD1 matching over 8 bases. Germline trimming cut 6 bases from V and 0 bases from J; bases unmatched to any gene: 6. The CDR3 has 15 amino acids. This chain's CDR3 is CASRQGALMNTEAFF. The CDR3 DNA sequence: TGTGCCAGCAGGCAGGGGGCTCTGATGAACACTGAAGCTTTCTTT.

At least ten counts were recorded for this clonotype. The chain uses TRBV15 and TRBJ1-5, with D possibly TRBD1 on 5 matching bases. The germline V and J ends were trimmed by 0 bases and 6 bases, with 12 bases remaining between them. CDR3 length equals 15 residues. The germline V gene has CDR1 LNHNV and CDR2 YYDKDF (reference sequence). The CDR3 coding sequence is TGTGCCACCAGCAGAGATCAGGCAGGGAGTCAGCCCCAGCATTTT. Translated: CATSRDQAGSQPQHF.

To note about this clonotype: This may come from a read error, since a much larger clone is one base off. The chain employs TRBV5-5 and TRBJ2-3, with unresolved D. CDR3 length equals 11 residues. Between the trimmed V and J ends, which lost 2 bases and 4 bases, there was a span of 2 bases. Germline CDR1 SGHKS, CDR2 YYEKEE (reference sequence). CDR3 amino acids: CASSFADTQYF. CDR3 DNA sequence: TGTGCCAGCAGCTTCGCAGATACGCAGTATTTT.

This clonotype came up many times. V and J are TRBV10-3 and TRBJ1-4; tentatively, D is TRBD1 (5 bases). The CDR3 length is 13 residues. Between the trimmed V and J ends, which lost 7 bases and 8 bases, there was a span of 14 bases. Germline CDR1 is ENHRY and CDR2 is SYGVKD. In DNA, the CDR3 is TGTGCCATCAACCCCGGGGCAGGGGAAAAACTGTTTTTT. Protein sequence: CAINPGAGEKLFF.

In this sample, this clonotype turned up many times. The chain carries TRBV10-2 and TRBJ1-2; D unclear. The CDR3 covers 11 residues. V was cut by 2 bases and J by 4 bases, with 2 bases left in between. Looked up from germline, CDR1 is WSHSY and CDR2 is SAAADI. The CDR3 region has the DNA TGCGCCAGCAGTGAGGGCTATGGCTACACCTTC. Protein: CASSEGYGYTF.